This record looks at one T cell receptor (beta chain) sequence and its context. Its antigen is as yet unknown. The CDR3 runs 13 residues. Per the germline V gene, CDR1 is SNHLY and CDR2 is FYNNEI. Trimming cost V 7 bases and J 3 bases; bases outside gene matches: 6. Investigators profiled TCR beta VDJ and CDR3 from genomic DNA template. A single record per CDR3 protein comes from TCRdb applying MiXCR to the reads. Among fewer than 250,000 distinct CDR3 sequences listed, around 49% were seen once. This entry is derived from a study of CD8+CD57+ T cells in acquired aplastic anemia. On the study more broadly: DNA from sorted CD4+ and CD8+ cells averaged approximately 2.9 ug.

Findings and limits, study-wide: Patients and controls shared 25 to 35 CD8+ CDR3 sequences, highly expressed in patients. In CD8+ cells, Simpson's diversity showed no significant difference between patients and controls.

Patients included in sequencing had previously demonstrated CD8+CD57+ cell expansion by flow cytometry. Blood was sampled before the patients had received any therapy. The source is a human donor with aplastic anemia. The source material was sorted CD4+, CD8+, or CD8+CD57+ T cells (not recorded which) from PBMCs. V and J are TRBV2 and TRBJ2-7; 7 nucleotides agree with TRBD2. The chain's CDR3 is CASNPTSFYEQYF. CDR3 nucleotides: TGTGCCAGCAACCCGACTAGCTTCTACGAGCAGTACTTC.